These T cell receptor beta chains were read from a single sample in a study of blood T cell repertoires in COVID-19. Profiled with immunoSEQ multiplex PCR; TCRdb holds only in-frame clones, not every one. The sample includes approximately 100,000 clones, about four fifths of them seen just once. Sequencing was carried out using peripheral blood. The origin of the receptors is a human donor in a cohort sampled during active COVID-19. The CDR3 runs from the conserved cysteine through the conserved F or W.

V | CDR3
TRBV2 | CASSGDRVTEAFF
TRBV9 | CASSVGGGGWSSYEQYF
TRBV7-6 | CASSFWGAGADTGELFF
TRBV28 | CASSRLAGANVLTF
TRBV14 | CASSQDSGGPYGYTF
TRBV24-1 | CATSDLAVNTEAFF
TRBV29-1 | CSVEDGGELFF
TRBV19 | CASSSRLAGGPQETQYF
TRBV5-5 | CASDRPLGVEAFF
TRBV12-5 | CASGLGVVEGSITDTQYF
TRBV27 | CASSTNRETYGYTF
TRBV19 | CASTPGGERNQPQHF
TRBV20-1 | CSARARRGAFF
TRBV3-1/TRBV3-2 | CASSQEIGGYEQYF
TRBV7-2 | CASSLGGVTRFYGYTF
TRBV7-3 | CASSKQGNYGYTF
TRBV5-1 | CASSLEVGTGAFVGYTF
TRBV7-9 | CASSKQGASGNTIYF
TRBV5-4 | CASSYQGSLLSGYTF
TRBV2 | CASSEAVRSLYSNQPQHF
TRBV14 | CASSQAGLAFGEQYF
TRBV30 | CAWSVQGNSPLHF
TRBV2 | CASSEGRGYTF